This T cell receptor (beta chain) was sequenced during a study of T-cell reconstitution after alpha-beta-depleted transplantation in children. Study-wide results and caveats: Several hundred rapidly expanded clones from non-depleted graft cells reportedly supplied alpha-beta T cells about two months post-transplant. One year post-transplant, T-cell counts and diversity were largely derived from T cells produced anew.

Library preparation (for TCRbeta) was performed with unique molecular identifiers. TCRdb called the PCR reads again in MiXCR, with one record for every CDR3 protein. The repertoire holds about 580,000 distinct CDR3 sequences, under 25% seen once, with roughly 13% in the top ten. There are 15 residues in the CDR3. V lost 6 bases and J 3 bases, leaving 18 bases between the germline ends. The germline CDR1 and CDR2 sequences are MDHEN and SYDVKM. At least ten counts were recorded for this clonotype. Its target is unknown. The chain links TRBV28 to TRBJ2-7; D might be TRBD1 or TRBD2, each matching 6 bases. The receptor was derived from a boy under three years old who had a stem cell transplant for acute myeloid leukemia, so the T cells may come from the graft donor. This specimen consisted of PBMCs, mostly from graft donor cells, obtained 360 days after TCRalphabeta/CD19-depleted stem cell transplant. In nucleotides, the CDR3 is TGTGCCAGCAGCCGTCCGGTTGCGGGACACTACGAGCAGTACTTC. Amino acid sequence: CASSRPVAGHYEQYF.